The 8 T cell receptor beta chains below were found in one sample sequenced in a study of shared clonotypes between healthy human individuals (dated by TCRdb to 2019 to 2021). The library was generated by the immunoSEQ multiplex PCR assay. TCRdb re-hosts the immuneACCESS table, in-frame sequences only. Its copies lack some clones; in the studies checked, an unresolved V gene accounts for under half of them, and the cause for the rest is not known. For this sample there are about 2 million clones; just under 95% appear just once. The ten top clones hold roughly 1% of the sample. CD8 naive samples consisted of CD45RO-negative cells that were positively selected for CCR7, yielding a CD45RA+CCR7+ population without TemRA cells. The sequenced sample consisted of naive CD8+ T cells sorted from blood. The cell subset or site label of this sample denotes: CD45RA+CCR7+. Receptor source: a man younger than 35 in good health.

The CDR3: CASSLGLAGWDEQFF. CDR3 in DNA: TGTGCCAGCAGCTTAGGACTAGCGGGTTGGGATGAGCAGTTCTTC. The V gene is TRBV7-2, the J gene TRBJ2-1, with 10 bases lining up with TRBD2. In germline, CDR1 is SGHTA, CDR2 FQGNSA. The CDR3 extends over 15 amino acids. V lost 1 base, J lost 8 bases, and 5 bases stayed unmatched.

This chain uses TRBV13 with TRBJ1-1, with 7 bases that match TRBD1. After removal of 5 bases from V and 0 bases from J, the junction contained 3 bases not matched to a gene. This CDR3 has 14 amino acids. CDR1 and CDR2 from the germline V gene are PRHDT and FYEKMQ (reference sequence). DNA for the CDR3: TGTGCCAGCAGCGCGGACAGGATGAACACTGAAGCTTTCTTT. Its protein product is CASSADRMNTEAFF.

The rearrangement joins TRBV10-2 to TRBJ2-4, with a tentative D call TRBD2 (6 bases). The ends were cut back, 3 bases at V and 8 bases at J, with 14 bases in the middle. Germline loops: CDR1 WSHSY, CDR2 SAAADI. The length of the CDR3 is 14 residues. CDR3 sequence: CASSDRDSIDIQYF. CDR3 DNA: TGCGCCAGCAGTGACCGGGACTCTATTGACATTCAGTACTTC.

This chain joins TRBV28 and TRBJ2-7; 11 bases are shared with TRBD1. Germline V gene sequence: CDR1 MDHEN, CDR2 SYDVKM. This CDR3 has 19 residues. The J segment lost 0 bases and the V segment lost 5 bases, leaving 15 bases of the junction unmatched. The CDR3 bases are TGTGCCAGCAGTATACCGGGACAGGGGGAAAATAGGGACTCCTACGAGCAGTACTTC. It specifies CASSIPGQGENRDSYEQYF.

The chain has TRBV7-9 and TRBJ1-4; maybe TRBD1 (5 bases). This CDR3 has 14 amino acids. Per the germline V gene, CDR1 is SEHNR and CDR2 is FQNEAQ (reference sequence). V shed 5 bases and J shed 8 bases, with 15 bases lying between them. The CDR3 region has the DNA TGTGCCAGCAGCCCAAGCCGGGACCCAGAAAAACTGTTTTTT. Translated: CASSPSRDPEKLFF.

The chain has TRBV4-1 and TRBJ2-3; maybe TRBD2 (6 bases). V was clipped by 7 bases and J by 2 bases, with 16 bases between them. From germline, CDR1 is MGHRA and CDR2 YSYEKL. CDR3 size: 15 residues. CDR3 nucleotides: TGCGCCAGCACCTTCAGGGAGGATTCCACAGATACGCAGTATTTT. Residues: CASTFREDSTDTQYF.

Regarding this clone: Germline is not matched at one junction end, which may reflect a read error. This chain connects TRBV11-2 to TRBJ2-7; 10 positions agree with TRBD1. The CDR3 sequence is 15 residues long. The germline V gene encodes CDR1 SGHAT and CDR2 FQNNGV. CDR3 sequence (DNA): TGTGCCGGCAGCTTAGAGTGGACAGGGGGCTACGAGCAGTACTTC. It codes for CAGSLEWTGGYEQYF.

This clone occurred once. The chain joins TRBV14 to TRBJ2-3; D assignment may be TRBD1 or TRBD2 (6 bases each). The germline V and J ends were trimmed by 0 bases and 0 bases, with 16 bases remaining between them. This CDR3 is built from 18 residues. Germline V CDR1 and CDR2: SGHDN, FVKESK. The CDR3 DNA reads as TGTGCCAGCAGCCAAGAGTGGGTAGGGGGGATCAGCACAGATACGCAGTATTTT. Amino acids: CASSQEWVGGISTDTQYF.